The table lists the clone carrying this TCR beta chain with a count of one. CDR1 is SGHRS and CDR2 is YFSETQ in the germline V gene. The CDR3 covers 16 residues. V lost 3 bases, J lost 10 bases, and 12 bases stayed unmatched. Sequencing was performed with immunoSEQ multiplex PCR; in TCRdb, only in-frame clones are kept and a portion is missing. The sample lists about 260,000 clones, 84% seen once, with 8% to 9.5% in the top ten. The data derive from a study of blood T cell repertoires in COVID-19. V gene TRBV5-1 combines with J gene TRBJ2-1; TRBD2 agrees at 11 bases. Input material: peripheral blood. This sequence originates from a human donor in a cohort sampled during active COVID-19. DNA for the CDR3: TGCGCCAGCAGCTCCACTAGCGGGAGTCCCTTAACCGAGCAGTTCTTC. Residues: CASSSTSGSPLTEQFF.